Below, 2 T cell receptor beta chains from the same sample are listed, as sequenced in a study of monozygotic twins with inflammatory bowel disease. With the 5' RACE reads reprocessed, TCRdb shows one record per CDR3 protein and no DNA. The sample totals some 100,000 distinct CDR3 sequences. Sequences were obtained from blood. The receptors were sampled from a human donor with ulcerative colitis or Crohn's disease, or a healthy co-twin of an affected twin (not recorded which).

The chain joins TRBV7-2 to TRBJ2-1. Looked up from germline, CDR1 is SGHTA and CDR2 is FQGNSA. The CDR3 extends over 12 amino acids. CDR3 residues: CASSLFYNEQFF. Supplemented by reference TRBV7-2 and TRBJ2-1, the full variable domain reads GAGVSQSPSNKVTEKGKDVELRCDPISGHTALYWYRQSLGQGLEFLIYFQGNSAPDKSGLPSDRFSAERTGGSVSTLTIQRTQQEDSAVYLCASSLFYNEQFFGPGTRLTVL.

This chain uses TRBV7-2 with TRBJ1-5; TCRdb designates TRBD1, a call that cannot be tested without DNA. The CDR3 contains 16 residues. Germline assignment: CDR1 SGHTA and CDR2 FQGNSA. The CDR3 loop reads CASSPPGTGNNQPQHF.